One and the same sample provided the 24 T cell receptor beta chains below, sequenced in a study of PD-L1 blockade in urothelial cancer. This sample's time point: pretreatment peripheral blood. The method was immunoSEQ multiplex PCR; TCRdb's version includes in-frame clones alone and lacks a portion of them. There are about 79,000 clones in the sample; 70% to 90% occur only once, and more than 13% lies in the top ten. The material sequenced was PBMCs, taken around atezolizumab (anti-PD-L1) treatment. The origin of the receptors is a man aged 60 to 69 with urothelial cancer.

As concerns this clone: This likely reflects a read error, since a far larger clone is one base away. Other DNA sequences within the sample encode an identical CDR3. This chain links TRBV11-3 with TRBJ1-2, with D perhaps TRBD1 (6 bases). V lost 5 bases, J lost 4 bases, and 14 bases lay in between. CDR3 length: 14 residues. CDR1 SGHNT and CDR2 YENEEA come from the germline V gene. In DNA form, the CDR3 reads TGTGCCAGCAGCCGAGAGCTGGACAGCTATGGCTACACCTTC. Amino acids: CASSRELDSYGYTF.

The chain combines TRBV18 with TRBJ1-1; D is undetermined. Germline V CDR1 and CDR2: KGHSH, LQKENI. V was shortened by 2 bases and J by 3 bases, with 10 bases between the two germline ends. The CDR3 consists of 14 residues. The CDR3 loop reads CASSPGVEDTEAFF. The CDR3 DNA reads TGTGCCAGCTCACCAGGGGTGGAGGACACTGAAGCTTTCTTT.

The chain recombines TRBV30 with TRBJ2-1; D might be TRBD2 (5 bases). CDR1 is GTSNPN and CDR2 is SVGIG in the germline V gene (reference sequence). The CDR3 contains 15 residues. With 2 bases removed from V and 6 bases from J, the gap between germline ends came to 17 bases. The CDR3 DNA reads TGTGCCTGGAGTTTAATTAGCGCTTATTCCAATGAGCAGTTCTTC. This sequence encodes CAWSLISAYSNEQFF.

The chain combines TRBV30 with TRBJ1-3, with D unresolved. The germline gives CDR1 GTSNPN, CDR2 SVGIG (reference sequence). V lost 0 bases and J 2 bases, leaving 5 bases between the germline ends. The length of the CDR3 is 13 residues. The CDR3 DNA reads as TGTGCCTGGAGTGTACTCACTGGAAACACCATATATTTT. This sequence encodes CAWSVLTGNTIYF. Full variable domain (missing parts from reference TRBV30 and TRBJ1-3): SQTIHQWPATLVQPVGSPLSLECTVEGTSNPNLYWYRQAAGRGLQLLFYSVGIGQISSEVPQNLSASRPQDRQFILSSKKLLLSDSGFYLCAWSVLTGNTIYFGEGSWLTVV.

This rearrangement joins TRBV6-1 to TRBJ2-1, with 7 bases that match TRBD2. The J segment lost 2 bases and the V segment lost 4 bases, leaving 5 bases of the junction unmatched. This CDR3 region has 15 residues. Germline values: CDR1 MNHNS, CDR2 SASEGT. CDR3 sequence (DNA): TGTGCCAGCAGTGGAACTAGCGCACCCTACAATGAGCAGTTCTTC. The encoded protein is CASSGTSAPYNEQFF.

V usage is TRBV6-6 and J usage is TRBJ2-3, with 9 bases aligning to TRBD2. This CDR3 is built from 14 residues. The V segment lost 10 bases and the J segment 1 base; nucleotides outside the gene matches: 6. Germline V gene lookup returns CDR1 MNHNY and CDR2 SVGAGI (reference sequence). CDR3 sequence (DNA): TGTGCCACCCGGTTAGCGGGGGGCACAGATACGCAGTATTTT. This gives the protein CATRLAGGTDTQYF.

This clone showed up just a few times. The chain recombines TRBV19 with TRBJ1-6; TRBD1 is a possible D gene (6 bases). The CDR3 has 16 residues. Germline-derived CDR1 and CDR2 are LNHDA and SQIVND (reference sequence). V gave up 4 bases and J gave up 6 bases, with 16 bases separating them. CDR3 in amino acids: CASSNIRGQGNSPLHF. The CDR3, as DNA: TGTGCCAGTAGTAACATCAGGGGTCAGGGTAATTCACCCCTCCACTTT.

CDR3 DNA: TGTGCCAGCAGCGAGGTGGGGAGCAGACCCTATGGCTACACCTTC. Translated, it gives CASSEVGSRPYGYTF. The chain recombines TRBV7-2 with TRBJ1-2; D is uncertain. The CDR3 extends over 15 amino acids. Germline values: CDR1 SGHTA, CDR2 FQGNSA. V lost 5 bases and J 4 bases, leaving 17 bases between the germline ends.

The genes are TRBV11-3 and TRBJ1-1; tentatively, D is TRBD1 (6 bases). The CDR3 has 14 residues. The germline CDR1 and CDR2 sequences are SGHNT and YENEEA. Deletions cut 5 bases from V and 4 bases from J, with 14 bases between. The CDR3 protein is CASSRRGPGTEAFF. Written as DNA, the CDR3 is TGTGCCAGCAGCCGCAGGGGCCCCGGCACTGAAGCTTTCTTT.

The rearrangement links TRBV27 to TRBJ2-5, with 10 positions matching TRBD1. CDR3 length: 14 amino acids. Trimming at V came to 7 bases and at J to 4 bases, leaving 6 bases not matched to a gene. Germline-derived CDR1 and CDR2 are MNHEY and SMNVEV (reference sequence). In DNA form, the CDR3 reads TGTGCCAGCACCCCTCGGACAGGGGGAGAGACCCAGTACTTC. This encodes CASTPRTGGETQYF.

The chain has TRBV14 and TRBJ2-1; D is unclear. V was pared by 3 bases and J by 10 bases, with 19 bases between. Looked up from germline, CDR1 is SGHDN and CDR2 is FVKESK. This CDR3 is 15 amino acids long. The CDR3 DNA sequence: TGTGCCAGCAGCCACCGTGAGACTTCTATCTTGGAGCAGTTCTTC. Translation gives CASSHRETSILEQFF.

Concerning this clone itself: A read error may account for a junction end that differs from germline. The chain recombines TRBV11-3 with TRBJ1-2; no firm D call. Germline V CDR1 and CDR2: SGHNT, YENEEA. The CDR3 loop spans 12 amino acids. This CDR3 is CASSSRRDGNTF. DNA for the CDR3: TGTGCCAGCAGCTCGAGGCGCGATGGCAACACCTTC. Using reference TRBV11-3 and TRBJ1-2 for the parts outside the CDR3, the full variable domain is EAGVVQSPRYKIIEKKQPVAFWCNPISGHNTLYWYLQNLGQGPELLIRYENEEAVDDSQLPKDRFSAERLKGVDSTLKIQPAELGDSAVYLCASSSRRDGNTFGSGTRLTVV.

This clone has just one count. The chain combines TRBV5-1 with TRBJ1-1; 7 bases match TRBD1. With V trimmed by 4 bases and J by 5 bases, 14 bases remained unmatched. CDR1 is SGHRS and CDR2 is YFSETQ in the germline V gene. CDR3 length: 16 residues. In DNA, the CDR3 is TGCGCCAGCAGCCACGTCGGGGGACAGCGGAGGACTGAAGCTTTCTTT. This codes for CASSHVGGQRRTEAFF. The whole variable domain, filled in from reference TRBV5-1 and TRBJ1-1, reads KAGVTQTPRYLIKTRGQQVTLSCSPISGHRSVSWYQQTPGQGLQFLFEYFSETQRNKGNFPGRFSGRQFSNSRSEMNVSTLELGDSALYLCASSHVGGQRRTEAFFGQGTRLTVV.

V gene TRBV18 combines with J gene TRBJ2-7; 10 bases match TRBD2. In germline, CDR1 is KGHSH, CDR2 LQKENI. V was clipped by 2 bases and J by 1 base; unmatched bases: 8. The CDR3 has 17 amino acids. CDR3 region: CASSPERGGSGSYEQYF. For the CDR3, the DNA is TGTGCCAGCTCACCAGAGCGGGGGGGATCTGGGTCCTACGAGCAGTACTTC. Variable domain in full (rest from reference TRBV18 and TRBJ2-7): NAGVMQNPRHLVRRRGQEARLRCSPMKGHSHVYWYRQLPEEGLKFMVYLQKENIIDESGMPKERFSAEFPKEGPSILRIQQVVRGDSAAYFCASSPERGGSGSYEQYFGPGTRLTVT.

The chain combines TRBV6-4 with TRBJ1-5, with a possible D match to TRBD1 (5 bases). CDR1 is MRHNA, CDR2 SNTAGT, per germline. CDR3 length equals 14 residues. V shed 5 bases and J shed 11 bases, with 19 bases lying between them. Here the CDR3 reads CASSYGTGVYSQHF. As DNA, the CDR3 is TGTGCCAGCAGTTACGGGACGGGGGTTTACTCCCAGCATTTT.

The CDR3 here is CASSSRTSGGWETQYF. The DNA of the CDR3 is TGTGCCAGCAGCTCCCGGACTAGCGGGGGATGGGAGACCCAGTACTTC. The V and J genes are TRBV13 and TRBJ2-5; 13 bases map to TRBD2. Germline values: CDR1 PRHDT, CDR2 FYEKMQ (reference sequence). The CDR3 extends over 16 amino acids. The trim removed 4 bases at V and 5 bases at J, leaving 7 bases unmatched.

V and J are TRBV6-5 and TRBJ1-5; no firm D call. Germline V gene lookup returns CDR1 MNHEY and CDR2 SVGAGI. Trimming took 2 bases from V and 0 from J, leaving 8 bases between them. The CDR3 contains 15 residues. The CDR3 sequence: CASSYNGYSNQPQHF. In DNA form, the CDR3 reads TGTGCCAGCAGTTACAACGGTTATAGCAATCAGCCCCAGCATTTT.

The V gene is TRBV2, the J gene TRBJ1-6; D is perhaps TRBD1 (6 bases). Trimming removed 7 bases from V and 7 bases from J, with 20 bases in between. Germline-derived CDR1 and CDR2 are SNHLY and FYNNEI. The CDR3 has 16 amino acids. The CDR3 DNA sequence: TGTGCCAGCAACAGGGCAGGGGCCTCAACAAATTCACCCCTCCACTTT. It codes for CASNRAGASTNSPLHF.

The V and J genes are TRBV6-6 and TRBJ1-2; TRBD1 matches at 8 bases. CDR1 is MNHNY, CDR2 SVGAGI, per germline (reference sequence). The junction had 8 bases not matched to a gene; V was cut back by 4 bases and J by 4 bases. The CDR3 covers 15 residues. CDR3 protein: CASSLDRANGYGYTF. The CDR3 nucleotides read TGTGCCAGCAGTTTGGACAGGGCGAACGGCTATGGCTACACCTTC.

CDR3 in DNA: TGTGCCAGCAGCTTGGACGGGGAGTCGCGGGGCTATGGCTACACCTTC. Protein sequence: CASSLDGESRGYGYTF. The rearrangement uses TRBV5-8 and TRBJ1-2; D unresolved. Trimming shortened V by 0 bases and J by 4 bases, and 16 bases separated the two germline ends. The CDR3 loop spans 16 amino acids. Per the germline V gene, CDR1 is SGHTS and CDR2 is YDEGEE.

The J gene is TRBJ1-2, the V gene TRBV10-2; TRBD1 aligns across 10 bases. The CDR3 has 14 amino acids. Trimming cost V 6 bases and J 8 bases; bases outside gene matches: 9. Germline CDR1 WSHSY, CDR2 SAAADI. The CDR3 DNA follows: TGCGCCAGCAGAGGGAGGACAGGGGGAGAAGGCTACACCTTC. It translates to CASRGRTGGEGYTF.

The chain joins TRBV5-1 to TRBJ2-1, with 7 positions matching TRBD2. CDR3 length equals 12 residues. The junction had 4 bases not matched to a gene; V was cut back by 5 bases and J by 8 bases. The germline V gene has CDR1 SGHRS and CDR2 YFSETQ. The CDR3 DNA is TGCGCCAGCAGAAATGGGGGGGATGAGCAGTTCTTC. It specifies CASRNGGDEQFF.

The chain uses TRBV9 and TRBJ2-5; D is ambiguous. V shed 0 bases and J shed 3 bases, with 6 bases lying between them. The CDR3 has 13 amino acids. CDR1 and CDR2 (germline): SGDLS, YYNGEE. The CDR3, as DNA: TGTGCCAGCAGCGTAGGATCAGAAGAGACCCAGTACTTC. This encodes CASSVGSEETQYF.

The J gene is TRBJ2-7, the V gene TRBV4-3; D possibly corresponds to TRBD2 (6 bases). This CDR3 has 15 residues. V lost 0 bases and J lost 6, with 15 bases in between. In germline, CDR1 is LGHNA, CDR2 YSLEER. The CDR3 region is CASSQDAALEGEQYF. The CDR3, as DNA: TGCGCCAGCAGCCAAGATGCAGCTTTGGAGGGCGAGCAGTACTTC.